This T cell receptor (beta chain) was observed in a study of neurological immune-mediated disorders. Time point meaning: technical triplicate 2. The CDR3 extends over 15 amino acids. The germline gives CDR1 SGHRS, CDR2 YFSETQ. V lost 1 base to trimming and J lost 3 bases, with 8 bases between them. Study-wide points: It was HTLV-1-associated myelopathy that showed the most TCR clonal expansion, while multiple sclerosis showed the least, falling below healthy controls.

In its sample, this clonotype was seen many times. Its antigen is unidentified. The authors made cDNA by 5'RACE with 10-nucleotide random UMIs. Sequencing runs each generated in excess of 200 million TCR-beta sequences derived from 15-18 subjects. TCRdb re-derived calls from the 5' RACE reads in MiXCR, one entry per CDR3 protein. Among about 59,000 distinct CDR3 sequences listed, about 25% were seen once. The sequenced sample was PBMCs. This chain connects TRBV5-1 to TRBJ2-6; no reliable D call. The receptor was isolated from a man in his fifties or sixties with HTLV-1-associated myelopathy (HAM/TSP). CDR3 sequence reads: CASSLTSGGANVLTF. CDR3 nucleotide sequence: TGCGCCAGCAGCTTGACCTCGGGTGGGGCCAACGTCCTGACTTTC.